A single sample gave rise to the 10 T cell receptor beta chains below, sequenced in a study of CD8+CD57+ T cells in acquired aplastic anemia. Genomic DNA, serving as template, underwent TCR beta VDJ and CDR3 profiling. TCRdb analysed the reads with MiXCR anew, one entry per CDR3 protein. In the table there are 150,000 to 200,000 distinct CDR3 sequences, 45% to 60% of which are singletons. For sequencing, patients were chosen who had shown expansion of CD8+CD57+ cells by flow cytometry. The sample taken for sequencing was sorted CD4+, CD8+, or CD8+CD57+ T cells (not recorded which) from PBMCs. The receptor source for this set is a human donor with aplastic anemia.

At least ten counts were recorded for this clonotype. The rearrangement joins TRBV15 to TRBJ2-7, with D perhaps matching TRBD1 (5 bases). V shed 5 bases and J shed 10 bases, with 15 bases lying between them. Germline V lookup: CDR1 LNHNV, CDR2 YYDKDF (reference sequence). CDR3 size: 12 residues. As DNA, the CDR3 is TGTGCCACCAGCCTGCAAGGGGAAGTTCAGTACTTC. Encoded protein: CATSLQGEVQYF.

This chain uses TRBV19 with TRBJ1-1; D gene uncertain. CDR3 length: 13 residues. Trimming took 1 base from V and 2 from J, leaving 5 bases between them. CDR1 is LNHDA, CDR2 SQIVND, per germline (reference sequence). The CDR3 DNA reads as TGTGCCAGTAGTATAGGATCCAACACTGAAGCTTTCTTT. This codes for CASSIGSNTEAFF. The full variable domain, with the rest looked up from reference TRBV19 and TRBJ1-1, is DGGITQSPKYLFRKEGQNVTLSCEQNLNHDAMYWYRQDPGQGLRLIYYSQIVNDFQKGDIAEGYSVSREKKESFPLTVTSAQKNPTAFYLCASSIGSNTEAFFGQGTRLTVV.

Only a few counts were recorded for this clonotype. The chain combines TRBV29-1 with TRBJ2-7; D call uncertain. Germline loops: CDR1 SQVTM, CDR2 ANQGSEA. This CDR3 comprises 12 residues. The V gene lost 2 bases and the J gene lost 2 bases, with 7 bases spanning the gap. The CDR3 nucleotides are TGCAGCGTTGAACAGGAGACCTACGAGCAGTACTTC. Protein product: CSVEQETYEQYF.

This clonotype appeared many times. The chain is built from TRBV9 and TRBJ2-3, with D unresolved. Trimming took 0 bases from V and 0 from J, leaving 5 bases between them. Germline lookup yields CDR1 SGDLS and CDR2 YYNGEE. This CDR3 contains 14 residues. The CDR3: CASSVAPSTDTQYF. The CDR3 DNA reads TGTGCCAGCAGCGTAGCCCCTAGCACAGATACGCAGTATTTT.

The chain has TRBV7-2 and TRBJ1-5, with D possibly being TRBD1 (6 bases). Germline loops: CDR1 SGHTA, CDR2 FQGNSA. Trimming stripped 5 bases from V and 4 bases from J, with 12 bases between. The CDR3 has 14 residues. The CDR3 spells CASSRSQGNQPQHF. The DNA for the CDR3 is TGTGCCAGCAGCCGGTCTCAGGGGAATCAGCCCCAGCATTTT.

This clonotype was seen more than once but under ten times. This rearrangement joins TRBV20-1 to TRBJ2-7, with D possibly TRBD2 on 6 matching bases. CDR1 DFQATT and CDR2 SNEGSKA come from the germline V gene (reference sequence). The CDR3 has 13 amino acids. The ends were cut back, 5 bases at V and 2 bases at J, with 13 bases in the middle. Written as DNA, the CDR3 is TGCAGTGCTCGGATTAGCGGTACCTACGAGCAGTACTTC. Translated: CSARISGTYEQYF.

The genes are TRBV24-1 and TRBJ1-3; no definite D call. Looked up from germline, CDR1 is KGHDR and CDR2 is SFDVKD. The CDR3 spans 12 residues. V lost 1 base and J 6 bases, leaving 3 bases between the germline ends. CDR3 coding DNA: TGTGCCACCAGTGATTTTTTAAACACCATATATTTT. As protein: CATSDFLNTIYF.

This clonotype was counted at least ten times. This CDR3 reads CASIQGAGSPLHF. CDR3 coding DNA: TGTGCCAGCATCCAGGGGGCGGGATCACCCCTCCACTTT. The chain uses TRBV28 and TRBJ1-6; the match to TRBD1 covers 8 bases. The V gene's germline CDR1 is MDHEN and CDR2 SYDVKM. J gave up 10 bases and V 7 bases, and 6 bases lay outside the gene matches. The CDR3 runs to 13 residues.

The chain joins TRBV11-2 to TRBJ2-7; D is possibly TRBD1 (6 bases). Trimming left V 4 bases short and J 5 bases short, with 12 bases between. Germline lookup yields CDR1 SGHAT and CDR2 FQNNGV. The CDR3 is made up of 13 amino acids. The CDR3 DNA is TGTGCCAGCAGCTCCACAGGGTACCACGAGCAGTACTTC. Its translation: CASSSTGYHEQYF. Supplemented by reference TRBV11-2 and TRBJ2-7, the full variable domain reads EAGVAQSPRYKIIEKRQSVAFWCNPISGHATLYWYQQILGQGPKLLIQFQNNGVVDDSQLPKDRFSAERLKGVDSTLKIQPAKLEDSAVYLCASSSTGYHEQYFGPGTRLTVT.

This clonotype was counted ten times or more. A single base separates this from a much larger clone, so it may be a read error. This chain connects TRBV3-1 to TRBJ1-6; perhaps TRBD1 as D (6 bases). V was shortened by 1 base and J by 6 bases, with 7 bases between the two germline ends. This CDR3 has 14 amino acids. Germline lookup yields CDR1 LGHDT and CDR2 YNNKEL (reference sequence). CDR3 bases: TGTGCCAGCAGCCAAGGACAGGCTAATTCACCCCTCCACTTT. This encodes CASSQGQANSPLHF.